Listed here is a single T cell receptor beta chain. Its specificity is not known. This sample stems from a study of OX40 agonist ivuxolimab in advanced cancers. Whole-study findings and limits: Some nonresponders likewise displayed low normalized T-cell clonal expansion. Compared with CD4+, CD8+ T cells on average had more expanded clones.

Losses at the gene ends were 5 bases for V and 5 bases for J; bases not matched to a gene: 4. The CDR3 is 13 amino acids. CDR1 and CDR2 (germline): SGHAT, FQNNGV. The method was immunoSEQ multiplex PCR; TCRdb's version includes in-frame clones alone and lacks a portion of them. The table includes approximately 160,000 clones, 90% to 95% detected once. This sample comprised CD4+ or CD8+ T cells sorted from blood, obtained in a trial of the OX40 agonist ivuxolimab. The source of this sequence is an adult with an advanced solid tumor such as melanoma, head and neck, liver or kidney cancer. The chain joins TRBV11-2 to TRBJ1-2; 8 bases match TRBD1. The chain's CDR3 is CASSPGGGYGYTF. Here the CDR3 DNA reads TGTGCCAGCAGCCCAGGGGGCGGGTATGGCTACACCTTC. Looking up the rest from reference TRBV11-2 and TRBJ1-2 gives the full variable domain: EAGVAQSPRYKIIEKRQSVAFWCNPISGHATLYWYQQILGQGPKLLIQFQNNGVVDDSQLPKDRFSAERLKGVDSTLKIQPAKLEDSAVYLCASSPGGGYGYTFGSGTRLTVV.